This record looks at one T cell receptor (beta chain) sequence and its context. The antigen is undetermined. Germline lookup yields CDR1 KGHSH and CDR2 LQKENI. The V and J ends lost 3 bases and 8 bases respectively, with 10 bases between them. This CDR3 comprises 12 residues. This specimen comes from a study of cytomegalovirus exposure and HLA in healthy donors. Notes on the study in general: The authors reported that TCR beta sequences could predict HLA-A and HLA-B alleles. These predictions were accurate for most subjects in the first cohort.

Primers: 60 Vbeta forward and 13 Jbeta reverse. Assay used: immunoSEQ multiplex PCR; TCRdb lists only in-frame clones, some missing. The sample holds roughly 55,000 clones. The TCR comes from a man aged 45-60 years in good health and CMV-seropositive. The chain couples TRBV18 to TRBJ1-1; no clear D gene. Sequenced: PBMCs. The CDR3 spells CASSPGSVEAFF. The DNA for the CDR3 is TGTGCCAGCTCACCCGGGTCGGTCGAAGCTTTCTTT.